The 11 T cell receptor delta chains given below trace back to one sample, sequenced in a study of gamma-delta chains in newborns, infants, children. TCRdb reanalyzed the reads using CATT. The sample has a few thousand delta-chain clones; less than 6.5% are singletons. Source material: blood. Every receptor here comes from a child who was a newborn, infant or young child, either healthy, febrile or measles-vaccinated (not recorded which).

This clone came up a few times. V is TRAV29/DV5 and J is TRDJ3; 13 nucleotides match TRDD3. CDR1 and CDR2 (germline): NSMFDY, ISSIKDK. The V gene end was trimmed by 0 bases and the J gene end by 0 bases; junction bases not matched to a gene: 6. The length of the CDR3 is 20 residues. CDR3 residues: CAASGTGGYASSWDTRQMFF. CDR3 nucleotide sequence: TGTGCAGCAAGCGGTACTGGGGGATACGCTAGCTCCTGGGACACCCGACAGATGTTTTTC.

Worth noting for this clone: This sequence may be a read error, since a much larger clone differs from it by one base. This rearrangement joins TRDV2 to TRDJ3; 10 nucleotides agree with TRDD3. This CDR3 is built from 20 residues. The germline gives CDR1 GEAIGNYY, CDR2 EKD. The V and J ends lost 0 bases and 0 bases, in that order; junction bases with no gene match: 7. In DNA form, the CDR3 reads TGTGCCTGTGACACCGTACCGGGGGATACGAGCTCCTGGGACACCCGACAGATGTTTTTC. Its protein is CACDTVPGDTSSWDTRQMFF.

CDR3 in amino acids: CACDTGTATSWDTRQMFF. The CDR3, as DNA: TGTGCCTGTGACACGGGGACTGCCACCTCCTGGGACACCCGACAGATGTTTTTC. The V gene is TRDV2, the J gene TRDJ3; D is possibly TRDD3 (5 bases). TCRdb is silent on the J gene; assignment here came from matching the DNA to germline. From germline, CDR1 is GEAIGNYY and CDR2 EKD. Deletions cut 1 base from V and 0 bases from J, with 12 bases between. This CDR3 has 18 residues.

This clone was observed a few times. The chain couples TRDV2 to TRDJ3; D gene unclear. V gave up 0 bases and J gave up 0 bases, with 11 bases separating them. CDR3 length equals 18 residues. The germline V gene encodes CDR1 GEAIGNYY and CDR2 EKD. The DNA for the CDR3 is TGTGCCTGTGACACCGTACTGCCCAGCTCCTGGGACACCCGACAGATGTTTTTC. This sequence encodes CACDTVLPSSWDTRQMFF.

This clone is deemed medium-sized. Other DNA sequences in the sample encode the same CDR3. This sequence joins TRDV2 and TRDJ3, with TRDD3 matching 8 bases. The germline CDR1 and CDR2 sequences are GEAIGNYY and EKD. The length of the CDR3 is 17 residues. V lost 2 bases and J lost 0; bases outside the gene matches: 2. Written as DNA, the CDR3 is TGTGCCTGTGACAGTACTGGGGGCTCCTGGGACACCCGACAGATGTTTTTC. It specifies CACDSTGGSWDTRQMFF.

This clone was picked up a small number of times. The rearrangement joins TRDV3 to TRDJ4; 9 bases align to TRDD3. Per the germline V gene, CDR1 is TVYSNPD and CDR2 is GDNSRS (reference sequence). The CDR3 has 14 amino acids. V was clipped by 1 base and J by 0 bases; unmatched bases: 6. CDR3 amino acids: CAFIYGGYTRPLIF. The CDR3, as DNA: TGTGCCTTTATATATGGGGGATATACCAGACCCCTGATCTTT.

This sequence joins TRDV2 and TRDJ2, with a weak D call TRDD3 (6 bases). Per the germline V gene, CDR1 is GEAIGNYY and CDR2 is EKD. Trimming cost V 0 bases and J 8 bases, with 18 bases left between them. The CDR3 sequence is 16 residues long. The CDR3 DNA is TGTGCCTGTGACACCGTTGGGGGCCACCCGTCGGCACAACTCTTCTTT. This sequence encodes CACDTVGGHPSAQLFF.

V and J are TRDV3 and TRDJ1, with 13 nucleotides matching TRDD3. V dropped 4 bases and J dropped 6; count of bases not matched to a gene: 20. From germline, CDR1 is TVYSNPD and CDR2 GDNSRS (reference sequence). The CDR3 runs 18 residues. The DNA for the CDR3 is TGTGCCTCACGCTCTTCCGTACTGGGGGATACGCAGCCGAATAAACTCATCTTT. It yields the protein CASRSSVLGDTQPNKLIF.

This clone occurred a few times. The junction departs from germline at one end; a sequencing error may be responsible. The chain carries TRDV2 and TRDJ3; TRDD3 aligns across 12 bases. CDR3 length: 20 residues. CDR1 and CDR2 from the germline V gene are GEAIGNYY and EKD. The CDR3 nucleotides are TGTGCCTGTGACCACCCACCTACTGGGGGATACTCCTGGGATACCCGACAGATGTTTTTC. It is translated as CACDHPPTGGYSWDTRQMFF.

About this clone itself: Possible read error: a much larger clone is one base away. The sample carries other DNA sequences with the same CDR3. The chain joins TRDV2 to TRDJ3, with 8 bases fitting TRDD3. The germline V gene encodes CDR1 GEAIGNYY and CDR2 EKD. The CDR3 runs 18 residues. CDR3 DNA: TGTGCCTGTGACACCGTCTGGGGGAGCTCCTGGGACACCCGGCAGATGTTTTTC. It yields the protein CACDTVWGSSWDTRQMFF.

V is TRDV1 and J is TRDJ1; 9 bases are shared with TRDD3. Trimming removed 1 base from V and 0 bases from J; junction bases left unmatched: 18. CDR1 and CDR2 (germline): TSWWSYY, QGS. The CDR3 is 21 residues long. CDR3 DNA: TGTGCTCTTGGGGAACAGGCCTATTACCGGTTTGCTGGGGGATACACCGATAAACTCATCTTT. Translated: CALGEQAYYRFAGGYTDKLIF.